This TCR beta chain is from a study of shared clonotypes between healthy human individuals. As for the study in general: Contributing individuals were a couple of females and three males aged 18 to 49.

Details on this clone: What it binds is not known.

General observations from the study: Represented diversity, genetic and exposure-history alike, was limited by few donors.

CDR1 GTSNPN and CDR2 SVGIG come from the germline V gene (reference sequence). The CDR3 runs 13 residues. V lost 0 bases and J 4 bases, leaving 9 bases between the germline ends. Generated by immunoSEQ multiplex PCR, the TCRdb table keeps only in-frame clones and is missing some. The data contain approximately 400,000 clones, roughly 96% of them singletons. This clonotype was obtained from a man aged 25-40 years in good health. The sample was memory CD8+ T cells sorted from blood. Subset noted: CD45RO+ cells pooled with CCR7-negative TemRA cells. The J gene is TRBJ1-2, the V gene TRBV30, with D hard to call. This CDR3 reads CAWSVIVFYGYTF. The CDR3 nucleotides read TGTGCCTGGAGTGTTATAGTCTTCTATGGCTACACCTTC.